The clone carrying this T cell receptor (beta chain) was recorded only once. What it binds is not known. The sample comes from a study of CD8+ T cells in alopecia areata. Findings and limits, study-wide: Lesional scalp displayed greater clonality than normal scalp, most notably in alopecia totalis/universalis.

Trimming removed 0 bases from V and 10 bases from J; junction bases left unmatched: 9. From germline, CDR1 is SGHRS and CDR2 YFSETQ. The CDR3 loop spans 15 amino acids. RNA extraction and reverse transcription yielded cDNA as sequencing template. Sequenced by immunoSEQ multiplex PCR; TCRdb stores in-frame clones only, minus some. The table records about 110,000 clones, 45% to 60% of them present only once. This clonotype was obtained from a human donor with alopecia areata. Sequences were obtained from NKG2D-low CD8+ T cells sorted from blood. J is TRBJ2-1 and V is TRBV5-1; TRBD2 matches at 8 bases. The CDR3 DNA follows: TGCGCCAGCAGCTTGGATTCGCGGGAGGTTCGGGAGCAGTTCTTC. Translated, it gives CASSLDSREVREQFF. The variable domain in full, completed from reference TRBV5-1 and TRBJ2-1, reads KAGVTQTPRYLIKTRGQQVTLSCSPISGHRSVSWYQQTPGQGLQFLFEYFSETQRNKGNFPGRFSGRQFSNSRSEMNVSTLELGDSALYLCASSLDSREVREQFFGPGTRLTVL.